A selection of T cell receptor beta chains follows, all from one sample in a study of metastatic and nonmetastatic thyroid tumors. From the PCR reads, TCRdb re-called clones with MiXCR. The sample lists roughly 93,000 clones; more than 9.5% were seen once. Sequencing was carried out using blood. All receptors derive from a female donor with papillary thyroid cancer or a benign thyroid nodule (not recorded which). Some clones in this sample may be carry-over from other donors' samples. Each CDR3 is given with its conserved first and last residue. Fields, in order: V gene, J gene, D gene, clone size, CDR3 DNA, CDR3 protein. A D gene is named only where the DNA matches it firmly. Size values are once, few and many counts, or a class for expanded clones, and some rows have none.

>TRBV9|TRBJ1-2|TRBD1|many
TGTGCCAGCAGCGGGGACAGGGTGAACTATGGCTACACCTTC
CASSGDRVNYGYTF
>TRBV28|TRBJ1-2|.|many
TGTGCCACCTCAATTGACAGCAACTATGGCTACACCTTC
CATSIDSNYGYTF
>TRBV19|TRBJ2-7|.|many
TGTGCCAGTAGCGCAGGGTTCTCCTACGAGCAGTACTTC
CASSAGFSYEQYF
>TRBV19|TRBJ1-1|.|few
TGTGCCAGTAGGAACCGAGGTTATACTGAAGCTTTCTTT
CASRNRGYTEAFF
>TRBV19|TRBJ1-2|TRBD1|few
TGTGCCAGTACCTCCCGGGGACAGAGGCACTATGGCTACACCTTC
CASTSRGQRHYGYTF
>TRBV5-1|TRBJ1-5|.|many
TGCGCCAGCAGCTTGGAGATCGGGGGAGATCAGCCCCAGCATTTT
CASSLEIGGDQPQHF
>TRBV7-9|TRBJ2-7|TRBD2|once
TGTGCCAGCAGCTTAGCCGGGACTAGTAACGAGCAGTACTTC
CASSLAGTSNEQYF
>TRBV12-3/TRBV12-4|TRBJ1-6|.|few
TGTGCCAGCAGCCATTATAATTCACCCCTCCACTTT
CASSHYNSPLHF
>TRBV20-1|TRBJ1-5|.|many
TGCAGTGCTAGGGGGGTGAATAGCAATCAGCCCCAGCATTTT
CSARGVNSNQPQHF
>TRBV11-2|TRBJ2-5|TRBD2|many
TGTGCCAGCAGCCTACTAGCGGGAGGGCCGGTAGAGACCCAGTACTTC
CASSLLAGGPVETQYF
>TRBV9|TRBJ2-7|.|many
TGTGCCAGCAGCGTAGGAACCTACGAGCAGTACTTC
CASSVGTYEQYF
>TRBV7-2|TRBJ2-7|.|many
TGTGCCAGCAGTAGACCGGAAACCTACGAGCAGTACTTC
CASSRPETYEQYF
>TRBV9|TRBJ2-7|.|many
TGTGCCAGCAGCGTAGACCCCTTCGCCGAGCAGTACTTC
CASSVDPFAEQYF
>TRBV27|TRBJ2-1|.|few
TGTGCCAGCATCTACCTCCCTTTCGGGGTCAATGAGCAGTTCTTC
CASIYLPFGVNEQFF
>TRBV29-1|TRBJ1-1|TRBD1|many
TGCAGCGCCGGACAGGGGCTTATGAACACTGAAGCTTTCTTT
CSAGQGLMNTEAFF
>TRBV12-3/TRBV12-4|TRBJ1-5|.|many
TGTGCCAGCAGGGGAACATCGCCCAATCAGCCCCAGCATTTT
CASRGTSPNQPQHF
>TRBV7-2|TRBJ1-4|.|many
TGTGCCAGCAGCTTGGGTCCTAGAGAAAAACTGTTTTTT
CASSLGPREKLFF
>TRBV5-4|TRBJ1-2|.|many
TGTGCCAGCAGCTTTTTTTATAGCGGGGCGGGCTACACCTTC
CASSFFYSGAGYTF
>TRBV14|TRBJ2-1|.|.
TGTGCCAGCAGCAAAGTTGGCGCGAGCTCCTACAATGAGCAGTTCTTC
CASSKVGASSYNEQFF
>TRBV6-2/TRBV6-3|TRBJ1-6|.|many
TGTGCCAGCAGATATAGTGGGGGAATTTCACCCCTCCACTTT
CASRYSGGISPLHF
>TRBV5-1|TRBJ1-1|.|many
TGCGCCAGCAGCTTAAGCTATATGAACACTGAAGCTTTCTTT
CASSLSYMNTEAFF
>TRBV7-3|TRBJ2-3|.|many
TGTGCCAGCAGCTTAGAGGGCGGGATCACAGATACGCAGTATTTT
CASSLEGGITDTQYF
>TRBV30|TRBJ2-3|.|.
TGTGCCGCCCCGCTGAAGGGCACAGATACGCAGTATTTT
CAAPLKGTDTQYF
>TRBV4-3|TRBJ2-1|.|many
TGCGCCAGCAGCCAAGATCCCGGACTATCCTACAATGAGCAGTTCTTC
CASSQDPGLSYNEQFF
>TRBV6-1|TRBJ2-5|.|many
TGTGCCAGCAGTGAAGAGGGCTTCGGGACCCAGTACTTC
CASSEEGFGTQYF
>TRBV27|TRBJ2-7|.|many
TGTGCCAGCAGTTTATCGAGGCGGGACGGCCACGAGCAGTACTTC
CASSLSRRDGHEQYF
>TRBV11-2|TRBJ2-1|.|many
TGTGCCAGCAGCTTTGACGGGACACCACCTTCGGATGAGCAGTTCTTC
CASSFDGTPPSDEQFF
>TRBV28|TRBJ1-1|.|many
TGTGCCAGCATCACCCCCTCGGGACAAGACACTGAAGCTTTCTTT
CASITPSGQDTEAFF
>TRBV25-1|TRBJ2-3|.|few
TGTTCCAGCAGTGAAGCGATGGGGGGGACATGGGGAGATACGCAGTATTTT
CSSSEAMGGTWGDTQYF
>TRBV11-2|TRBJ1-6|.|.
TGTGCCAGCAGCTTATTCGCTCGCAGGGTAGGATCACCCCTCCACTTT
CASSLFARRVGSPLHF
>TRBV25-1|TRBJ2-5|TRBD2|many
TGTGCCAGCAGTGAATATAGCGGGAGGCAACAAGAGACCCAGTACTTC
CASSEYSGRQQETQYF
>TRBV18|TRBJ2-3|TRBD1|.
TGTGCCAGCTCACCCCGTCCAGGGGGCGTATATACGCAGTATTTT
CASSPRPGGVYTQYF
>TRBV20-1|TRBJ1-6|.|many
TGCAGTGCTAGAGATGGGAGGATTAGGGTCGAGTCACCCCTCCACTTT
CSARDGRIRVESPLHF
>TRBV7-2|TRBJ2-7|.|many
TGTGCCAGCAGCTTAACAGCCTACGAGCAGTACTTC
CASSLTAYEQYF
>TRBV27|TRBJ2-2|.|few
TGTGCCAGCAGGACCGGGGAGCTGTTTTTT
CASRTGELFF
>TRBV9|TRBJ2-2|.|many
TGTGCCAGCAGCACTGGACTTTTCACCGGGGAGCTGTTTTTT
CASSTGLFTGELFF
>TRBV6-2/TRBV6-3|TRBJ2-7|TRBD2|.
TGTGCCAGCAGTTACCTGTCTAGCGGGAGGGCCATCAACGAGCAGTACTTC
CASSYLSSGRAINEQYF
>TRBV6-2/TRBV6-3|TRBJ2-7|TRBD1|many
TGTGCCAGCAGTGATCCCGGGACAGCTCACTACGAGCAGTACTTC
CASSDPGTAHYEQYF
>TRBV12-3/TRBV12-4|TRBJ2-2|.|many
TGTGCCAGCTCTCGGAGCGGAACTGCGAACACCGGGGAGCTGTTTTTT
CASSRSGTANTGELFF
>TRBV19|TRBJ2-3|TRBD1|many
TGTGCCAGTAGTGTGCCCGGGACAGTTCTACGATTGAATACGCAGTATTTT
CASSVPGTVLRLNTQYF
>TRBV5-4|TRBJ2-1|TRBD2|few
TGTGCCAGCAGTGTCGGGACTAGCGGGATCAATGAGCAGTTCTTC
CASSVGTSGINEQFF
>TRBV28|TRBJ2-7|.|.
TGTGCCAGCAGTTTAGGAGGGGGTGCCTACGAGCAGTACTTC
CASSLGGGAYEQYF
>TRBV9|TRBJ2-3|.|many
TGTGCCAGCAGCGTAACCGGACTTAACACAGATACGCAGTATTTT
CASSVTGLNTDTQYF
>TRBV5-1|TRBJ1-2|.|.
TGCGCCAGCAGCTTCCGGGACCCATTTACTAACTATGGCTACACCTTC
CASSFRDPFTNYGYTF
>TRBV7-1|TRBJ2-3|TRBD2|.
TGTGCCAGCAGCCCAGTCGCTAGCGGGGGACGGACGTTCACAGATACGCAGTATTTT
CASSPVASGGRTFTDTQYF
>TRBV20-1|TRBJ1-5|.|many
TGCAGTGCTAGGGAACTACATTCGGGTCAGCCCCAGCATTTT
CSARELHSGQPQHF
>TRBV28|TRBJ1-2|.|many
TGTGCCAGCAGTACCACCCTCTACAGGGAGGGCTACTATGGCTACACCTTC
CASSTTLYREGYYGYTF
>TRBV14|TRBJ2-7|.|many
TGTGCCAGCAGCCAAGCCGGGAGCGCATACGAGCAGTACTTC
CASSQAGSAYEQYF
>TRBV12-3/TRBV12-4|TRBJ2-5|.|many
TGTGCCAGCAACGACGGCCTGGGGGGAGAGACCCAGTACTTC
CASNDGLGGETQYF
>TRBV6-1|TRBJ2-7|.|many
TGTGCCAGCAGTGTGGACTATTCCTACGAGCAGTACTTC
CASSVDYSYEQYF
>TRBV5-1|TRBJ2-3|.|.
TGCGCCAGCAGCTATTACGGGAGTGGGCCAGATACGCAGTATTTT
CASSYYGSGPDTQYF
>TRBV19|TRBJ2-2|.|many
TGTGCCAGTAAAGCTCGTAGATCTCCCACCGGGGAGCTGTTTTTT
CASKARRSPTGELFF
>TRBV20-1|TRBJ2-7|TRBD2|many
TGCAGTGCTAGACATAGCGGGAGGTCACGCTACGAGCAGTACTTC
CSARHSGRSRYEQYF
>TRBV12-3/TRBV12-4|TRBJ2-3|.|many
TGTGCCAGCAGCCCCGGGGGCGTCGGGGGCACAGATACGCAGTATTTT
CASSPGGVGGTDTQYF
>TRBV28|TRBJ2-1|.|many
TGTGCCAGCAGTTTAGAGGGGGAGCCCTACAATGAGCAGTTCTTC
CASSLEGEPYNEQFF
>TRBV28|TRBJ1-2|TRBD1|many
TGTGCCAGCAGTCCTGGACAGGGGGCAAGTTATGGCTACACCTTC
CASSPGQGASYGYTF
>TRBV28|TRBJ2-7|.|.
TGTGCCAGCAGGGGTCGTGACTACCACGAGCAGTACTTC
CASRGRDYHEQYF